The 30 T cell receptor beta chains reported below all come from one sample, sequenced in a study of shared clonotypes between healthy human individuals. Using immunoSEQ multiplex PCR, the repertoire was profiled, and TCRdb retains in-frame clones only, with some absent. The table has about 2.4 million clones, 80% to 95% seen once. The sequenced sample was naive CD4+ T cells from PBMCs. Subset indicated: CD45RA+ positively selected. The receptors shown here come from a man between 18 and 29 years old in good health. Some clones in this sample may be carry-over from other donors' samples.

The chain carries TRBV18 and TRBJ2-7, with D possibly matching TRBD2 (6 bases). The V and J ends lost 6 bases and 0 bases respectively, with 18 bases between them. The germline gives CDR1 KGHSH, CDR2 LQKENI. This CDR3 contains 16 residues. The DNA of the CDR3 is TGTGCCAGCTCGCTTTTCCTTGGGGGGAGCTCCTACGAGCAGTACTTC. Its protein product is CASSLFLGGSSYEQYF.

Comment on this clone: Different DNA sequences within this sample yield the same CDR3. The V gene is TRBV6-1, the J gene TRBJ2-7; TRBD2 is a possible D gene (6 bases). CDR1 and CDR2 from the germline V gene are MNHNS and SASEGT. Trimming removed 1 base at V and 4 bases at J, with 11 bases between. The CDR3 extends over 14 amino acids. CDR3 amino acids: CASSEGWREYEQYF. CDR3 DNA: TGTGCCAGCAGTGAAGGTTGGAGGGAGTACGAGCAGTACTTC.

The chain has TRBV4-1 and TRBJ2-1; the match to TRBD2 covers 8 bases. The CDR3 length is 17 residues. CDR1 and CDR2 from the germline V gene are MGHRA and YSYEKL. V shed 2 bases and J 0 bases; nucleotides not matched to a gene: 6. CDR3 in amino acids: CASSQPLSGSSYNEQFF. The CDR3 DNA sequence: TGCGCCAGCAGCCAACCCCTAAGCGGGAGCTCCTACAATGAGCAGTTCTTC.

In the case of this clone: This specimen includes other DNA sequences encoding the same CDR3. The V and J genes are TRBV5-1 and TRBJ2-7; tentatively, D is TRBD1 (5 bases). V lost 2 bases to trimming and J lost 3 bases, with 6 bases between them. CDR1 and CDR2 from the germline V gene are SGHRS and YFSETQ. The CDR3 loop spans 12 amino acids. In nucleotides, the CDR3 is TGCGCCAGCAGCTTTACAGGCTACGAGCAGTACTTC. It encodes CASSFTGYEQYF.

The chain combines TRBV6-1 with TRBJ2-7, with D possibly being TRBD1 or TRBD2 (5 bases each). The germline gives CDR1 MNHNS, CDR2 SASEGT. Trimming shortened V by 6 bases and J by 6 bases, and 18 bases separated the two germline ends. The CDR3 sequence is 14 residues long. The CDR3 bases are TGTGCCAGCAGGGGGGTATTGCGTGCGGGCGAGCAGTACTTC. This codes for CASRGVLRAGEQYF.

The DNA for the CDR3 is TGCGCCAGCAGCCCTAGACTCGGCCGAACCTACGAGCAGTACTTC. Protein product: CASSPRLGRTYEQYF. This chain uses TRBV5-1 with TRBJ2-7; no firm D call. Germline V gene data show CDR1 as SGHRS and CDR2 as YFSETQ. Trimming shortened V by 4 bases and J by 2 bases, and 16 bases separated the two germline ends. This CDR3 is 15 amino acids long.

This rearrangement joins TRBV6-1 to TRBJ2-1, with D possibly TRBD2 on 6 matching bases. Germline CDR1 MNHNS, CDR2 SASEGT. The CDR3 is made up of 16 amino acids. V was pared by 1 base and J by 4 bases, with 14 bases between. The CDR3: CASSEGGSGGYNEQFF. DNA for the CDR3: TGTGCCAGCAGTGAAGGAGGTAGCGGCGGATACAATGAGCAGTTCTTC.

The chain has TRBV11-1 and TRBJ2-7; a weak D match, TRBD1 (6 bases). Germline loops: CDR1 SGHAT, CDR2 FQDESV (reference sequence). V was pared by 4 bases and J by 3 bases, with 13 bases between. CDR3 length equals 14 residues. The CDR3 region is CASSSYPRGYEQYF. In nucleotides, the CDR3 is TGTGCCAGCAGCTCCTACCCCAGGGGCTACGAGCAGTACTTC.

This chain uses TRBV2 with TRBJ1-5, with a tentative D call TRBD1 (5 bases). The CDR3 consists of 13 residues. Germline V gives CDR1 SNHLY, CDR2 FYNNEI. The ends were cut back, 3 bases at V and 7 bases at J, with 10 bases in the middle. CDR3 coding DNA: TGTGCCAGCAGTGAGAGCCGGGGGCAGCCCCAGCATTTT. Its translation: CASSESRGQPQHF. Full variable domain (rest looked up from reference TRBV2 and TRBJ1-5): EPEVTQTPSHQVTQMGQEVILRCVPISNHLYFYWYRQILGQKVEFLVSFYNNEISEKSEIFDDQFSVERPDGSNFTLKIRSTKLEDSAMYFCASSESRGQPQHFGDGTRLSIL.

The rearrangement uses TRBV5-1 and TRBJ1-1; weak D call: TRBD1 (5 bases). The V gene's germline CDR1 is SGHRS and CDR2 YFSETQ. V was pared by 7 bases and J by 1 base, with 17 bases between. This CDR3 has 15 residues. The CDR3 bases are TGCGCCAGCCAAGTTGGGGCGGTGACGAACACTGAAGCTTTCTTT. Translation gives CASQVGAVTNTEAFF.

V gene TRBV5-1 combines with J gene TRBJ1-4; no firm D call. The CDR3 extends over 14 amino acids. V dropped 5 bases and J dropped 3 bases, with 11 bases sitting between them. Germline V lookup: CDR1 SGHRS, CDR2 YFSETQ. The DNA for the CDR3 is TGCGCCAGCAGAACGAACGGCGCTAATGAAAAACTGTTTTTT. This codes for CASRTNGANEKLFF.

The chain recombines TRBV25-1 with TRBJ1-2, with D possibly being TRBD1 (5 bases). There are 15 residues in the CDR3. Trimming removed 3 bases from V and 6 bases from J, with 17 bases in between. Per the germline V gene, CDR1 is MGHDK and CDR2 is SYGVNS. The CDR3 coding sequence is TGTGCCAGCAGTGACTCCTTATATCAGGGCCATGGCTACACCTTC. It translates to CASSDSLYQGHGYTF.

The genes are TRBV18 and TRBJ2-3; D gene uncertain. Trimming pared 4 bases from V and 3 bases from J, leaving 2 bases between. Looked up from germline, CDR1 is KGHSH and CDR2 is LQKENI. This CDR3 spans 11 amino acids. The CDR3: CASSQTDTQYF. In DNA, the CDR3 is TGTGCCAGCTCACAGACAGATACGCAGTATTTT.

The CDR3 DNA follows: TGTGCCAGCAGCTTAGAAGGGACTATGGCTTCAGATGAGCAGTTCTTC. Encoded protein: CASSLEGTMASDEQFF. The chain couples TRBV11-3 to TRBJ2-1, with 7 bases matching TRBD2. In germline, CDR1 is SGHNT, CDR2 YENEEA. The CDR3 has 16 amino acids. V was clipped by 0 bases and J by 8 bases; unmatched bases: 10.

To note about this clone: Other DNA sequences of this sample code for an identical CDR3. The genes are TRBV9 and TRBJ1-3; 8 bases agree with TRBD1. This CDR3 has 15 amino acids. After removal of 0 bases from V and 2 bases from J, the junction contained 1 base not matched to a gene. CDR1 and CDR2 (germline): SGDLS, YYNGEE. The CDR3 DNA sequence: TGTGCCAGCAGCGTAGGGACAGGGACTGGAAACACCATATATTTT. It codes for CASSVGTGTGNTIYF.

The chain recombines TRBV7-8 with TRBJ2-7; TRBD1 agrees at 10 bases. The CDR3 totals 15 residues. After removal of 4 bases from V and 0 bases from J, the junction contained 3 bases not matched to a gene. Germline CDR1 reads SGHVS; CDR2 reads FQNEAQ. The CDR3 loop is CASSWGTGVSYEQYF. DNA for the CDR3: TGTGCCAGCAGCTGGGGGACAGGGGTCTCCTACGAGCAGTACTTC.

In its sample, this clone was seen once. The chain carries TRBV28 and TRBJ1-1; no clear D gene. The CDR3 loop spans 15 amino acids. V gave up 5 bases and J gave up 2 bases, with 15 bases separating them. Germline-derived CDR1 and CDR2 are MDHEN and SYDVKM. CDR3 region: CASSPLGKSNTEAFF. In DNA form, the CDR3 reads TGTGCCAGCAGTCCCCTCGGGAAAAGTAACACTGAAGCTTTCTTT.

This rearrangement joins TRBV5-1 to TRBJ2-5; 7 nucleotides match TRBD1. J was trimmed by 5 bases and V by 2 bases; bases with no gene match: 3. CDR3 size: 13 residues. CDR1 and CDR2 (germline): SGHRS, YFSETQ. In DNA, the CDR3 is TGCGCCAGCAGCTTTGACAGGGTGGAGACCCAGTACTTC. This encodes CASSFDRVETQYF.

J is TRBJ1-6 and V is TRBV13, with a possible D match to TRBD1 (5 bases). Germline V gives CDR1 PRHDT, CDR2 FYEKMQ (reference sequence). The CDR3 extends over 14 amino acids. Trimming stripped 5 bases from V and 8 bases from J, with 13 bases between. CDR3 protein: CASSKGLRDSPLHF. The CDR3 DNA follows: TGTGCCAGCAGCAAGGGGCTCCGAGATTCACCCCTCCACTTT.

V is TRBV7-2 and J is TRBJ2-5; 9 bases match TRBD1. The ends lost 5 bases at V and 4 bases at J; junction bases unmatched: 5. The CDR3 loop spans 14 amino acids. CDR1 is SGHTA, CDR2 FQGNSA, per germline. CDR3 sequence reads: CASSQQGARETQYF. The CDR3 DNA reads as TGTGCCAGCAGCCAACAGGGGGCGCGAGAGACCCAGTACTTC.

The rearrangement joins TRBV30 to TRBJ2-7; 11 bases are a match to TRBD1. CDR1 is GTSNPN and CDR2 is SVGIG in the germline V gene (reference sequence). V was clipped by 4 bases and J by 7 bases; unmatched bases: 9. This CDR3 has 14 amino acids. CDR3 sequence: CAWIGQGAGGEQYF. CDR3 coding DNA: TGTGCCTGGATCGGACAGGGGGCCGGCGGGGAGCAGTACTTC.

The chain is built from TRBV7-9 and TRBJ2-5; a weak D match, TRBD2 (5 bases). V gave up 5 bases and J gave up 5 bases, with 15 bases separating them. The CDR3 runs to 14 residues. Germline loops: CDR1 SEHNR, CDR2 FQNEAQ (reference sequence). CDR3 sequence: CASSRTAGEETQYF. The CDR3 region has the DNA TGTGCCAGCAGCCGGACCGCTGGGGAGGAGACCCAGTACTTC.

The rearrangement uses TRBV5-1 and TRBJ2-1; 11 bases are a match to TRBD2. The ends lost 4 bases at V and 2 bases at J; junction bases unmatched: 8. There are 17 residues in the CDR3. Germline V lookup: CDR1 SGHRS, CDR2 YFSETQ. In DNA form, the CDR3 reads TGCGCCAGCAGCGAAAGGCTAGCGGGAGGTACCTACAATGAGCAGTTCTTC. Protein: CASSERLAGGTYNEQFF.

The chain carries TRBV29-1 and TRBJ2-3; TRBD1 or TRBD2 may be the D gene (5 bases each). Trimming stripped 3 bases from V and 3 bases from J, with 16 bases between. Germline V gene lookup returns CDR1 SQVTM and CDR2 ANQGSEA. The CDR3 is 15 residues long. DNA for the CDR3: TGCAGCGTTGACGGTCGGGGCGGACCAACAGATACGCAGTATTTT. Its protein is CSVDGRGGPTDTQYF.

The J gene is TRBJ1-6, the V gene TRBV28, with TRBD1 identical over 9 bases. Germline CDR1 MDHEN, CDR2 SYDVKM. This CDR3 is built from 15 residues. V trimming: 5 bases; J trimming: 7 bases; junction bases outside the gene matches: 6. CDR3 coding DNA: TGTGCCAGCAGTCCCCTGGGACAGGGCAATTCACCCCTCCACTTT. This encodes CASSPLGQGNSPLHF.

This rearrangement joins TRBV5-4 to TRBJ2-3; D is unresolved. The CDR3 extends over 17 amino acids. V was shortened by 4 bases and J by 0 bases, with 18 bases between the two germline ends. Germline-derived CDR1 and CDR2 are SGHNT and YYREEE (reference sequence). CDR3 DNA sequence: TGTGCCAGCAGCATAACTCCTAGTTTGGCCAGCACAGATACGCAGTATTTT. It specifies CASSITPSLASTDTQYF.

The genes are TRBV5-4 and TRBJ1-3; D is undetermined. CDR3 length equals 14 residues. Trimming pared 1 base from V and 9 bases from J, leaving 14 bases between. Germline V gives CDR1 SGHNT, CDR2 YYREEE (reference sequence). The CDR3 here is CASSLFGFEGTIYF. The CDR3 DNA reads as TGTGCCAGCAGCTTGTTCGGTTTTGAGGGCACCATATATTTT.

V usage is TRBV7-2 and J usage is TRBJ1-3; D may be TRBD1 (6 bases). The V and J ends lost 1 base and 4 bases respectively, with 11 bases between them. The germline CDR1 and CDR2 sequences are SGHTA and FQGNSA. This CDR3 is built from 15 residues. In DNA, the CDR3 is TGTGCCAGCAGCTTAGACGGGGGCTCGGGAAACACCATATATTTT. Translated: CASSLDGGSGNTIYF.

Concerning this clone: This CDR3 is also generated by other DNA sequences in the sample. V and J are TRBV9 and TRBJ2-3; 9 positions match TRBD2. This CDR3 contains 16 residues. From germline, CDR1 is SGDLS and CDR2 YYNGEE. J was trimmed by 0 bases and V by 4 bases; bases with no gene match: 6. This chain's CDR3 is CASSTRLAASTDTQYF. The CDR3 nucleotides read TGTGCCAGCAGCACTCGACTAGCGGCGAGCACAGATACGCAGTATTTT.

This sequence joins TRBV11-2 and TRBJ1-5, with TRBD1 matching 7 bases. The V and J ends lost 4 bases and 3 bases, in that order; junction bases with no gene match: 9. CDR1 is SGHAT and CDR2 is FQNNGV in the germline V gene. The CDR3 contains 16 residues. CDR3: CASSSRGGPNNQPQHF. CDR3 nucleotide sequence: TGTGCCAGCAGCTCAAGAGGGGGCCCTAACAATCAGCCCCAGCATTTT.